This TCR beta chain was obtained from a study of blood T cell repertoires in COVID-19. The germline V and J ends were trimmed by 5 bases and 8 bases, with 18 bases remaining between them. Germline assignment: CDR1 LNHDA and CDR2 SQIVND (reference sequence). CDR3 length equals 14 residues. Clones were sequenced by immunoSEQ multiplex PCR, and TCRdb holds only the in-frame ones, with some missing. The table shows about 210,000 clones, with 65% to 90% occurring only once. The chain employs TRBV19 and TRBJ1-2; no clear D. This sequence was found in a woman aged 45 to 65 with acute COVID-19. Sequenced: PBMCs or T cells enriched from blood (not recorded which). The CDR3 region has the DNA TGTGCCAGTAGTGTCGGTCGCCGGTCATCAGGCTACACCTTC. It codes for CASSVGRRSSGYTF.